The TCR beta chain under discussion was sequenced for a study of T cells after posttransplantation cyclophosphamide. Controls had myeloablative marrow grafts with methotrexate and calcineurin inhibitor, sampled at 1 year. The table came from immunoSEQ multiplex PCR; TCRdb's copy has only in-frame clones and leaves some out. Of 21,000 or so clones listed, approximately 86% are singletons. Remarks on this clone: Its antigen is currently unknown.

The length of the CDR3 is 15 residues. Germline-derived CDR1 and CDR2 are SGDLS and YYNGEE. Trimming left V 4 bases short and J 3 bases short, with 15 bases between. Study results and limitations: Recipient CMV seropositivity and CMV reactivation strongly tracked TRB clonality. Donor-recipient repertoire similarity was low at 1-2 months, rising over year one. Skin or GI-infiltrating T cells shared few TRB sequences with blood.

The source of this sequence is a female patient aged 30 to 45 who received an allogeneic stem cell transplant from an unrelated donor, was CMV-positive, and had acute and chronic GVHD. These T cells may partly come from the graft donor. The V call is TRBV9, the J call TRBJ2-3; D may be TRBD2 (6 bases). The specimen comprised PBMCs, sampled 362 days after allogeneic stem cell transplant with calcineurin inhibitor and methotrexate. The CDR3: CASSPPPRDTDTQYF. CDR3 coding DNA: TGTGCCAGCAGCCCACCCCCGCGGGATACAGATACGCAGTATTTT.